Following are 17 T cell receptor beta chains from one sample sequenced in a study of CD8 T cells in Susac syndrome. It was with random hexamers that roughly 0.45 to 1 ug RNA was reverse transcribed. A single record per CDR3 protein comes from TCRdb applying MiXCR to the immunoSEQ multiplex PCR reads. The data show 50,000 or so distinct CDR3 sequences, with 93% seen just once and approximately 0.49% held by the top ten. Sequenced sample: CD8+ T cells from PBMCs. These receptors all come from a human donor with multiple sclerosis.

The chain couples TRBV6-5 to TRBJ2-7, with D uncertain. Germline V gene sequence: CDR1 MNHEY, CDR2 SVGAGI. The CDR3 is made up of 12 amino acids. Trimming cost V 0 bases and J 1 base, with 1 base left between them. CDR3 residues: CASSYSSYEQYF. Written as DNA, the CDR3 is TGTGCCAGCAGTTACTCTTCCTACGAGCAGTACTTC.

The J gene is TRBJ1-2, the V gene TRBV30, with 7 bases identical to TRBD1. The V and J ends lost 5 bases and 1 base, in that order; junction bases with no gene match: 10. The germline gives CDR1 GTSNPN, CDR2 SVGIG (reference sequence). This CDR3 contains 15 residues. The CDR3, as DNA: TGTGCCTGGGCCCCGACAGGGTTCCTTAACTATGGCTACACCTTC. Translation gives CAWAPTGFLNYGYTF.

The genes are TRBV10-2 and TRBJ2-2; no firm D call. Trimming pared 1 base from V and 6 bases from J, leaving 15 bases between. This CDR3 has 16 amino acids. Germline-derived CDR1 and CDR2 are WSHSY and SAAADI. For the CDR3, the DNA is TGCGCCAGCAGTGAGTGGTTTTCGGAAGTCCCCGGGGAGCTGTTTTTT. This sequence encodes CASSEWFSEVPGELFF.

The chain carries TRBV7-8 and TRBJ1-6; D gene unclear. The CDR3 spans 13 residues. CDR1 is SGHVS and CDR2 is FQNEAQ in the germline V gene. Trimming removed 2 bases from V and 7 bases from J, with 6 bases in between. The chain's CDR3 is CASSLLNNSPLHF. CDR3 DNA sequence: TGTGCCAGCAGCTTACTAAACAATTCACCCCTCCACTTT.

J is TRBJ1-2 and V is TRBV7-2; D is possibly TRBD1 (5 bases). Trimming took off 5 bases at V and 8 bases at J, with 9 bases between the two ends. This CDR3 is 11 amino acids long. Germline V lookup: CDR1 SGHTA, CDR2 FQGNSA. The CDR3: CASSTTGGYTF. The DNA for the CDR3 is TGTGCCAGCAGCACCACAGGAGGCTACACCTTC.

The V call is TRBV7-9, the J call TRBJ2-3, with TRBD1 as a possible D gene (6 bases). Looked up from germline, CDR1 is SEHNR and CDR2 is FQNEAQ (reference sequence). CDR3 length equals 17 residues. V was pared by 7 bases and J by 1 base, with 21 bases between. This chain's CDR3 is CASILESGARGTDTQYF. CDR3 coding DNA: TGTGCCAGCATCCTCGAGTCAGGGGCGCGAGGCACAGATACGCAGTATTTT.

The chain carries TRBV28 and TRBJ1-2; D is undetermined. Trimming removed 5 bases from V and 0 bases from J, with 10 bases in between. Germline loops: CDR1 MDHEN, CDR2 SYDVKM. The CDR3 is 14 residues long. Written as DNA, the CDR3 is TGTGCCAGCAGTCCCAGCCGGTCTAACTATGGCTACACCTTC. Translating gives CASSPSRSNYGYTF.

This clonotype was picked up one time. The V and J genes are TRBV4-1 and TRBJ2-7; the D gene is possibly TRBD2 (5 bases). CDR3 length: 14 amino acids. With 1 base removed from V and 2 bases from J, the gap between germline ends came to 9 bases. CDR1 is MGHRA, CDR2 YSYEKL, per germline. CDR3 sequence (DNA): TGCGCCAGCAGCCAAGGGGCCGGGACCTACGAGCAGTACTTC. Translating gives CASSQGAGTYEQYF.

The rearrangement uses TRBV9 and TRBJ2-7; no definite D call. The germline V gene encodes CDR1 SGDLS and CDR2 YYNGEE. The V end was cut by 0 bases, the J end by 0 bases, with 10 bases between. The CDR3 is made up of 15 amino acids. The CDR3 sequence: CASSVGDLSSYEQYF. The CDR3 bases are TGTGCCAGCAGCGTAGGAGACCTTAGCTCCTACGAGCAGTACTTC.

The V gene is TRBV4-1, the J gene TRBJ2-1; D is unclear. The CDR3 is made up of 12 amino acids. V was shortened by 4 bases and J by 6 bases, with 7 bases between the two germline ends. CDR1 and CDR2 (germline): MGHRA, YSYEKL. CDR3 DNA sequence: TGCGCCAGCAGCCCAGGAGTCAATGAGCAGTTCTTC. As protein: CASSPGVNEQFF.

The chain joins TRBV5-1 to TRBJ2-1, with D uncertain. Trimming pared 4 bases from V and 2 bases from J, leaving 13 bases between. Germline lookup yields CDR1 SGHRS and CDR2 YFSETQ. The CDR3 has 15 residues. As DNA, the CDR3 is TGCGCCAGCAGCCCCCGCGGCGGTGCCTACAATGAGCAGTTCTTC. It translates to CASSPRGGAYNEQFF.

The rearrangement joins TRBV7-2 to TRBJ2-5; D gene uncertain. The length of the CDR3 is 16 residues. Germline V gives CDR1 SGHTA, CDR2 FQGNSA. Trimming shortened V by 0 bases and J by 5 bases, and 16 bases separated the two germline ends. CDR3 residues: CASSLALSRFMETQYF. As DNA, the CDR3 is TGTGCCAGCAGCTTAGCGCTCTCGAGATTCATGGAGACCCAGTACTTC. The whole variable domain, filled in from reference TRBV7-2 and TRBJ2-5, reads GAGVSQSPSNKVTEKGKDVELRCDPISGHTALYWYRQSLGQGLEFLIYFQGNSAPDKSGLPSDRFSAERTGGSVSTLTIQRTQQEDSAVYLCASSLALSRFMETQYFGPGTRLLVL.

The J gene is TRBJ2-3, the V gene TRBV7-9; the match to TRBD1 covers 8 bases. V gave up 0 bases and J gave up 2 bases; unmatched junction bases: 1. CDR3 length: 15 amino acids. Germline lookup yields CDR1 SEHNR and CDR2 FQNEAQ (reference sequence). CDR3 coding DNA: TGTGCCAGCAGCTTAGCCCAGGGGGCCACAGATACGCAGTATTTT. Its protein product is CASSLAQGATDTQYF.

The count of this clonotype is one. The DNA is omitted, as the CDR3 cannot be located on it reliably, and the CDR3 follows TCRdb's listing. This chain links TRBV23-1 with TRBJ2-2. TRBV23-1 is an ORF; its function is uncertain. From its first to its last residue, the CDR3 has 13 amino acids. The CDR3 sequence is CASSQSGRGSCFF.

The chain has TRBV20-1 and TRBJ2-7; no firm D call. Germline V gives CDR1 DFQATT, CDR2 SNEGSKA (reference sequence). The length of the CDR3 is 13 residues. Trimming took off 5 bases at V and 6 bases at J, with 17 bases between the two ends. The CDR3 nucleotides are TGCAGTGCTGACCGCGAGATACGAGGCGAGCAGTACTTC. This codes for CSADREIRGEQYF.

V usage is TRBV5-1 and J usage is TRBJ2-7; 7 bases line up with TRBD1. This CDR3 is 13 amino acids long. Germline values: CDR1 SGHRS, CDR2 YFSETQ. The ends lost 4 bases at V and 3 bases at J; junction bases unmatched: 4. CDR3 nucleotide sequence: TGCGCCAGCAGCCGGGGACAGAACTACGAGCAGTACTTC. Protein sequence: CASSRGQNYEQYF.

The CDR3 spells CASSYTGTGNTIYF. The CDR3 DNA is TGTGCCAGCAGCTATACAGGGACTGGAAACACCATATATTTT. The J gene is TRBJ1-3, the V gene TRBV27, with D possibly matching TRBD1 (6 bases). Trimming pared 6 bases from V and 2 bases from J, leaving 11 bases between. Germline V CDR1 and CDR2: MNHEY, SMNVEV (reference sequence). The CDR3 spans 14 residues.